The 19 T cell receptor beta chains presented below share a single source sample, sequenced in a study of blood T cell repertoires in COVID-19. Method: immunoSEQ multiplex PCR; TCRdb's copy keeps in-frame clones and lacks some. The sample contains some 60,000 clones, roughly 91% of which appear only once. Material for sequencing was peripheral blood. Receptor source: a human donor in a cohort sampled during active COVID-19.

The rearrangement links TRBV14 to TRBJ1-6, with TRBD1 matching 9 bases. The CDR3 length is 15 residues. The junction had 4 bases not matched to a gene; V was cut back by 4 bases and J by 6 bases. CDR1 and CDR2 (germline): SGHDN, FVKESK. CDR3 protein: CASSPWDRANSPLHF. The CDR3 DNA is TGTGCCAGCAGCCCATGGGACAGGGCTAATTCACCCCTCCACTTT. The complete variable domain, with remaining parts taken from reference TRBV14 and TRBJ1-6, reads EAGVTQFPSHSVIEKGQTVTLRCDPISGHDNLYWYRRVMGKEIKFLLHFVKESKQDESGMPNNRFLAERTGGTYSTLKVQPAELEDSGVYFCASSPWDRANSPLHFGNGTRLTVT.

This clone was seen only once. This rearrangement joins TRBV24-1 to TRBJ2-1; no firm D call. The CDR3 length is 16 residues. Looked up from germline, CDR1 is KGHDR and CDR2 is SFDVKD. V gave up 3 bases and J gave up 0 bases, with 11 bases separating them. CDR3 protein: CATSDATVSSYNEQFF. In DNA, the CDR3 is TGTGCCACCAGTGATGCCACAGTGAGCTCCTACAATGAGCAGTTCTTC.

The V gene is TRBV5-1, the J gene TRBJ2-7, with 7 bases aligning to TRBD2. The CDR3 consists of 15 residues. CDR1 SGHRS and CDR2 YFSETQ come from the germline V gene. V shed 3 bases, J shed 3 bases, and the junction held 9 bases outside the gene matches. CDR3 nucleotide sequence: TGCGCCAGCAGCTACCAGGGCCAGCGGGACTACGAGCAGTACTTC. It is translated as CASSYQGQRDYEQYF.

CDR3 sequence (DNA): TGTGCCAGCAGTTTATCGAGGCATGAGCAGTTCTTC. Protein: CASSLSRHEQFF. This chain links TRBV27 with TRBJ2-1; D is unresolved. From germline, CDR1 is MNHEY and CDR2 SMNVEV (reference sequence). The CDR3 sequence is 12 residues long. V shed 0 bases and J shed 8 bases, with 5 bases lying between them.

This clone occurred once. The chain employs TRBV10-3 and TRBJ1-6, with D maybe TRBD1 (6 bases). V shed 0 bases and J shed 9 bases, with 15 bases lying between them. CDR1 is ENHRY and CDR2 is SYGVKD in the germline V gene. The length of the CDR3 is 16 residues. The CDR3 region has the DNA TGTGCCATCAGTGAGTCAACAGGGCAGGGCCCTTCACCCCTCCACTTT. This gives the protein CAISESTGQGPSPLHF.

V gene TRBV15 combines with J gene TRBJ2-7; TRBD2 agrees at 10 bases. This CDR3 comprises 13 residues. V shed 0 bases, J shed 12 bases, and the junction held 5 bases outside the gene matches. Germline V gene lookup returns CDR1 LNHNV and CDR2 YYDKDF (reference sequence). The CDR3 DNA is TGTGCCACCAGCAGAGATCTAGCGGGAGTGCTGTACTTC. This sequence encodes CATSRDLAGVLYF.

V is TRBV19 and J is TRBJ2-3, with a tentative D call TRBD2 (5 bases). This CDR3 region has 15 residues. Per the germline V gene, CDR1 is LNHDA and CDR2 is SQIVND (reference sequence). The ends were cut back, 7 bases at V and 5 bases at J, with 19 bases in the middle. CDR3: CASKMTPGGIDTQYF. The CDR3 DNA is TGTGCCAGTAAGATGACTCCCGGAGGCATAGATACGCAGTATTTT.

This sequence joins TRBV7-2 and TRBJ2-3; 7 nucleotides line up with TRBD2. Germline CDR1 is SGHTA and CDR2 is FQGNSA. This CDR3 comprises 19 residues. J gave up 2 bases and V 2 bases, and 16 bases lay outside the gene matches. CDR3 loop: CASSLWSLDGGRHTDTQYF. The CDR3 bases are TGTGCCAGCAGCTTATGGTCACTTGACGGCGGGAGACACACAGATACGCAGTATTTT.

This chain connects TRBV5-4 to TRBJ2-7; 8 positions agree with TRBD2. Germline V gene lookup returns CDR1 SGHNT and CDR2 YYREEE (reference sequence). V lost 4 bases, J lost 6 bases, and 15 bases stayed unmatched. The length of the CDR3 is 16 residues. CDR3 sequence reads: CASSKGSGTPLVEQYF. The CDR3 nucleotides read TGTGCCAGCAGCAAAGGTAGCGGGACACCTCTCGTCGAGCAGTACTTC.

The chain carries TRBV7-3 and TRBJ2-1; 8 bases are shared with TRBD2. The CDR3 consists of 16 residues. Per germline, CDR1 SGHTA and CDR2 FQGTGA. Trimming removed 2 bases from V and 7 bases from J; junction bases left unmatched: 10. The CDR3 protein is CASSLGSGSAANEQFF. The CDR3 DNA is TGTGCCAGCAGCTTAGGGAGCGGGAGTGCCGCGAATGAGCAGTTCTTC.

The gene calls are TRBV3-1 (or the pseudogene TRBV3-2) and TRBJ1-4; D is unresolved. The V end was cut by 4 bases, the J end by 4 bases, with 13 bases between. The length of the CDR3 is 15 residues. Germline V gives CDR1 LGHDT, CDR2 YNNKEL (reference sequence). The CDR3 loop is CASSPGGVSNEKLFF. CDR3 coding DNA: TGTGCCAGCAGCCCCGGCGGGGTTAGTAATGAAAAACTGTTTTTT.

The chain recombines TRBV9 with TRBJ2-5, with a weak D call TRBD2 (5 bases). V shed 0 bases and J shed 5 bases, with 11 bases lying between them. The CDR3 is 14 residues long. From germline, CDR1 is SGDLS and CDR2 YYNGEE. The CDR3 here is CASSVASPGETQYF. The CDR3 region has the DNA TGTGCCAGCAGCGTAGCTTCTCCGGGGGAGACCCAGTACTTC. The full variable domain, rest sourced from reference TRBV9 and TRBJ2-5, is DSGVTQTPKHLITATGQRVTLRCSPRSGDLSVYWYQQSLDQGLQFLIQYYNGEERAKGNILERFSAQQFPDLHSELNLSSLELGDSALYFCASSVASPGETQYFGPGTRLLVL.

The rearrangement joins TRBV7-9 to TRBJ1-1; D ambiguous. Germline V lookup: CDR1 SEHNR, CDR2 FQNEAQ (reference sequence). Trimming took 1 base from V and 10 from J, leaving 13 bases between them. The CDR3 runs to 13 residues. CDR3 DNA: TGTGCCAGCAGCTTAGACCCGGCGGGTGGAGCTTTCTTT. This gives the protein CASSLDPAGGAFF.

The chain uses TRBV5-1 and TRBJ2-5; 15 bases are a match to TRBD2. J lost 5 bases, V lost 0 bases, and 2 bases had no gene match. Germline V gives CDR1 SGHRS, CDR2 YFSETQ. This CDR3 is 16 amino acids long. CDR3 nucleotide sequence: TGCGCCAGCAGCTTGGCCGGGACTAGCGGGAGGGAGACCCAGTACTTC. Amino acids: CASSLAGTSGRETQYF.

The CDR3 region is CASSRGEISYNEQFF. CDR3 nucleotide sequence: TGTGCCAGCAGTCGAGGAGAAATCTCCTACAATGAGCAGTTCTTC. The chain links TRBV27 to TRBJ2-1; D is undetermined. Germline values: CDR1 MNHEY, CDR2 SMNVEV (reference sequence). Between the trimmed V and J ends, which lost 5 bases and 0 bases, there was a span of 11 bases. This CDR3 region has 15 residues.

The rearrangement uses TRBV5-7 and TRBJ2-7, with 11 positions matching TRBD2. TRBV5-7 falls under the ORF class, with uncertain function. V trimming: 4 bases; J trimming: 2 bases; junction bases outside the gene matches: 8. CDR3 size: 16 residues. In nucleotides, the CDR3 is TGTGCCAGCAGCGTGACCGGGACTAGCGGCACCTACGAGCAGTACTTC. The encoded protein is CASSVTGTSGTYEQYF.

This chain joins TRBV7-9 and TRBJ2-2, with TRBD2 matching over 7 bases. The germline V gene has CDR1 SEHNR and CDR2 FQNEAQ (reference sequence). With V trimmed by 2 bases and J by 1 base, 1 base remained unmatched. The CDR3 extends over 15 amino acids. The CDR3 is CASSLSSGNTGELFF. DNA for the CDR3: TGTGCCAGCAGCTTATCTAGCGGGAACACCGGGGAGCTGTTTTTT.

The V call is TRBV5-1, the J call TRBJ1-2; D remains unclear. Germline values: CDR1 SGHRS, CDR2 YFSETQ. V was pared by 5 bases and J by 0 bases, with 5 bases between. The CDR3 contains 12 residues. CDR3 amino acids: CASRGANYGYTF. For the CDR3, the DNA is TGCGCCAGCAGGGGAGCTAACTATGGCTACACCTTC. The full variable domain, rest sourced from reference TRBV5-1 and TRBJ1-2, is KAGVTQTPRYLIKTRGQQVTLSCSPISGHRSVSWYQQTPGQGLQFLFEYFSETQRNKGNFPGRFSGRQFSNSRSEMNVSTLELGDSALYLCASRGANYGYTFGSGTRLTVV.

The chain recombines TRBV28 with TRBJ2-1, with D perhaps TRBD2 (5 bases). Germline V gene sequence: CDR1 MDHEN, CDR2 SYDVKM. V dropped 5 bases and J dropped 1 base, with 15 bases sitting between them. The CDR3 has 16 residues. The CDR3 here is CASSQYRGRSYNEQFF. CDR3 in DNA: TGTGCCAGCAGTCAATATCGGGGTAGGTCCTACAATGAGCAGTTCTTC.